The clone carrying this T cell receptor (beta chain) came up many times. Antigen unknown. Sequencing libraries for TCR beta were prepared with iRepertoire HTBI primers and Arm-PCR of CDR3 regions. MiXCR, applied by TCRdb to the multiplex PCR reads, yields one record per CDR3 protein. The table records 300,000 to 400,000 distinct CDR3 sequences, about 20% of them present only once. This CDR3 is 15 amino acids long. CDR1 SGHNT and CDR2 YENEEA come from the germline V gene. Trimming pared 4 bases from V and 2 bases from J, leaving 15 bases between. This specimen belongs to a study of regulatory T cells in long-lasting Graves disease. Study observations and caveats: Whereas new patients shared some 970 public clonotypes, persistent patients shared more, at about 3,000. Accuracy may have been reduced by the small sample size.

Stated time point: persistent/refractory GD, antithyroid drugs over 5 years with positive TRAb. From RNA extracted from PBMCs, the TCR library was made. This specimen was peripheral blood mononuclear cells (PBMCs), taken when the disease was refractory, from a patient treated with antithyroid drugs. The V and J genes are TRBV11-3 and TRBJ2-7; no reliable D call. The TCR was taken from a female donor with Graves disease. Here the CDR3 DNA reads TGTGCCAGCAGCTCCGAAGGTGGTTACACCTACGAGCAGTACTTC. Protein: CASSSEGGYTYEQYF.